This TCR beta chain was profiled in a study of naive and memory T cell subsets. Overall study results and limits: TCR abundance followed a power law differing between naive and memory subsets. Possibly reflecting memory cells re-expressing CD45RA, a few larger clonotypes occurred in naive repertoires, especially CD8.

Trimming pared 1 base from V and 8 bases from J, leaving 11 bases between. The germline gives CDR1 SGHTA, CDR2 FQGNSA. The CDR3 has 13 residues. An equimolar mix of two oligonucleotides served as the beta constant-region primer for TRBC1 and TRBC2. Ligated cDNA was amplified by four rounds of PCR with nested alpha and beta constant-region primers and SP2. TCRdb processed the UMI-ligation and nested PCR reads anew with MiXCR; each CDR3 protein has one entry. The repertoire holds 98,000 or so distinct CDR3 sequences, with about 11% as singletons. CMV status came from CD4+ IFNgamma after overnight CMV lysate stimulation. Details on this clonotype: Its matching antigen is unknown.

The chain carries TRBV7-2 and TRBJ1-1; D possibly corresponds to TRBD1 (5 bases). The specimen was naive CD4+ T cells from blood. This TCR was recovered from a human donor in good health. CDR3 coding DNA: TGTGCCAGCAGCTTAGATCAGGGTATGGAAGCTTTCTTT. It encodes CASSLDQGMEAFF.